A selection of T cell receptor beta chains follows, all from one sample in a study of B cell selection in AIRE deficiency. Sequencing was performed with immunoSEQ multiplex PCR; in TCRdb, only in-frame clones are kept and a portion is missing. The sample lists 12,000 to 15,000 clones, 85% to 95% occurring once. Specimen: Tregs sorted from PBMCs. These receptors were collected from a human donor with AIRE deficiency. Each CDR3 is given without its conserved first and last residue. A D gene is named only where the DNA matches it firmly.

v_call d_call cdr3_aa
TRBV5-6 . ASSLRTPGWNQPQH
TRBV15 . ATSGRQEGTKNIQY
TRBV11-3 . ASSQSSYEQY
TRBV19 TRBD2 ASSISGPSYEQY
TRBV27 TRBD1 ASSLSLPWTGNTEAF
TRBV10-3 . AISDRQGNQPQH
TRBV30 TRBD1 AWTGGYYGYT
TRBV7-2 TRBD2 ASSAGLAGANEQF
TRBV5-6 . ASSLGFLGYGYT
TRBV28 . ASSRRGVVYNEQF
TRBV5-1 . ASSRTAGQETQY
TRBV7-9 . ASSVDGTAKETQY
TRBV27 TRBD1 ASSSRQGGWSEPQH
TRBV5-1 TRBD1 ASSSFQGARGYT
TRBV10-3 TRBD1 AISARDRGQTGELF
TRBV6-9 . ASSYAGSAGANVLT
TRBV7-9 TRBD1 ASSTWRQGAKGNEKLF
TRBV5-1 TRBD2 ASSLTSGQETQY
TRBV28 . ASSLDLSTDTQY
TRBV28 . ASRQTGLNEQF
TRBV5-4 . ASSLGGEWDEQF
TRBV5-5 . ASSLDPPGDGDEQY
TRBV12-5 TRBD1 ASGPGTGRAGELF
TRBV2 . ASSLQGKGGELF
TRBV7-2 . ASSLGSPGWGQPQH
TRBV11-2 . ASSLRGFYGYT
TRBV7-2 TRBD2 ASSPQPGLANRAGTQY
TRBV9 . ASRGCGGWVITDTQY
TRBV28 . ASVWTDYNEQF
TRBV19 . ASTEGAIAGANVLT
TRBV30 TRBD1 ACDANTGTGAYEQY
TRBV15 TRBD2 ATSRSHGRQETQY
TRBV30 . AWSVPSALSEKLF
TRBV5-5 TRBD1 ASSLGRDRAYEQY
TRBV7-2 TRBD2 ASSSAGGLRKQY
TRBV4-2 . ASSLVVRNTIY
TRBV10-2 . ASRGVEEPLNSNQPQH
TRBV23-1 TRBD1 ASSPPPGQGHQPQH
TRBV9 TRBD2 ASSVGVGEGADTQY
TRBV30 TRBD1 AWRSSTGGMTPLH
TRBV10-1 TRBD2 ASSGYHLGIAGAPAEQY
TRBV5-1 . ASRNPAVSEQF
TRBV5-6 . ASSFQAGDQPQH
TRBV19 . ASSYRLNEKLF
TRBV11-2 . ASSLLQGFYEQY
TRBV6-1 . ASSEGFGQF
TRBV7-6 . ASRGTDTQY
TRBV5-4 TRBD2 ASSTGGGLYEQF
TRBV4-3 . ASSRVIDGAEAF
TRBV5-1 . ASSLAPGELF
TRBV4-3 TRBD1 ASSPVTGPLVGEQF
TRBV6-5 TRBD1 ASSSGQGGMYEQY
TRBV28 . ASSSGYTDTQY
TRBV7-2 TRBD1 ASSLRGLNTGELF
TRBV18 . ASSPQRQAETQY
TRBV28 . ASSLYPGARTGELF
TRBV5-1 . ASSLGQPGNTIY